Following are 4 T cell receptor beta chains from one sample sequenced in a study of blood T cell repertoires in COVID-19. Sequenced by immunoSEQ multiplex PCR; TCRdb stores in-frame clones only, minus some. Of hundreds of thousands of clones in the sample, about nine tenths were seen once. The sequencing input was peripheral blood. The receptors derive from a man in his forties or fifties with acute or convalescent COVID-19.

The chain combines TRBV6-1 with TRBJ1-5; possibly TRBD1 for D (5 bases). CDR1 is MNHNS and CDR2 is SASEGT in the germline V gene. Trimming took off 4 bases at V and 6 bases at J, with 19 bases between the two ends. This CDR3 spans 16 amino acids. The CDR3 DNA reads as TGTGCCAGCAGTGCCAAAGGGGAGGGAGACTTTCAGCCCCAGCATTTT. Its translation is CASSAKGEGDFQPQHF.

The genes are TRBV19 and TRBJ2-7, with D possibly being TRBD1 (6 bases). The V end was cut by 9 bases, the J end by 5 bases, with 17 bases between. The CDR3 spans 13 residues. Germline-derived CDR1 and CDR2 are LNHDA and SQIVND (reference sequence). CDR3: CAREEQGSHEQYF. DNA of the CDR3: TGTGCCAGGGAGGAGCAGGGGAGCCACGAGCAGTACTTC. The full variable domain, rest sourced from reference TRBV19 and TRBJ2-7, is DGGITQSPKYLFRKEGQNVTLSCEQNLNHDAMYWYRQDPGQGLRLIYYSQIVNDFQKGDIAEGYSVSREKKESFPLTVTSAQKNPTAFYLCAREEQGSHEQYFGPGTRLTVT.

Regarding this clone: Sequence at one end of the junction differs from germline and may be a read error. The rearrangement uses TRBV5-4 and TRBJ2-5, with 7 bases aligning to TRBD2. Germline loops: CDR1 SGHNT, CDR2 YYREEE (reference sequence). This CDR3 spans 12 amino acids. CDR3 bases: TGTGCCAGCAGCTCCTACCGACTAGCCCCGCACTTC. As protein: CASSSYRLAPHF.

The chain links TRBV7-6 to TRBJ2-7; 15 nucleotides align to TRBD2. The J segment lost 9 bases and the V segment lost 4 bases, leaving 10 bases of the junction unmatched. In germline, CDR1 is SGHVS, CDR2 FNYEAQ. The CDR3 has 16 residues. The CDR3 sequence is CASSSGLAGGTGGQYF. The CDR3, as DNA: TGTGCCAGCAGCTCGGGACTAGCGGGAGGAACGGGCGGGCAGTACTTC.